Following are 27 T cell receptor beta chains from one sample sequenced in a study of vaccination and CD4 T cells after COVID-19. With the Oncomine TCR Beta short-read assay, DNA from cultured CD4+ T cells was sequenced. TCRdb reprocessed the PCR reads via MiXCR and lists one record per CDR3 protein. The repertoire has 7,100 or so distinct CDR3 sequences, about two thirds of them found once; the top ten carry over 12%. Sample treatment: roughly ten-day PBMC culture with coronavirus spike peptide pools or control peptides (ViraFEST assay). These receptors have no identified antigens. The sample comprised CD4+ T cells from blood, cultured in vitro. The receptors originated from a human donor who had recovered from COVID-19.

The chain couples TRBV6-1 to TRBJ1-5; TRBD1 aligns across 10 bases. The CDR3 runs 15 residues. After removal of 10 bases from V and 4 bases from J, the junction contained 10 bases not matched to a gene. The germline CDR1 and CDR2 sequences are MNHNS and SASEGT. The CDR3 bases are TGTGCCACCCACCCCGGGACAGGGGTGAATCAGCCCCAGCATTTT. This translates into CATHPGTGVNQPQHF.

The CDR3 nucleotides are TGCGCCAGCAGTGGGGGCACCTATGGCTACACCTTC. Residues: CASSGGTYGYTF. This sequence joins TRBV10-1 and TRBJ1-2; D might be TRBD1 (5 bases). This CDR3 has 12 amino acids. V gave up 4 bases and J gave up 4 bases, with 7 bases separating them. CDR1 is WNHNN, CDR2 SYGVQD, per germline (reference sequence).

The chain recombines TRBV4-3 with TRBJ2-5, with D unclear. The CDR3 has 15 amino acids. Germline CDR1 and CDR2: LGHNA and YSLEER. The V and J ends lost 0 bases and 5 bases respectively, with 13 bases between them. The CDR3 is CASSQDWGSVETQYF. CDR3 DNA sequence: TGCGCCAGCAGCCAAGATTGGGGTAGTGTTGAGACCCAGTACTTC.

This clonotype was seen only once. V gene TRBV20-1 combines with J gene TRBJ1-2; D is unclear. Germline CDR1 DFQATT, CDR2 SNEGSKA (reference sequence). The CDR3 sequence is 11 residues long. Trimming took off 7 bases at V and 7 bases at J, with 13 bases between the two ends. The chain's CDR3 is CSGLLLGGYTF. CDR3 DNA: TGCAGTGGCCTCCTCCTAGGTGGCTACACCTTC.

This clonotype was observed a handful of times. The chain is built from TRBV7-2 and TRBJ2-5, with TRBD2 identical over 12 bases. This CDR3 has 15 residues. Germline V gene lookup returns CDR1 SGHTA and CDR2 FQGNSA. Germline trimming cut 6 bases from V and 5 bases from J; bases unmatched to any gene: 7. CDR3 sequence (DNA): TGTGCCAGCAGGGATAATGGACTAGCGGGGGAGACCCAGTACTTC. This translates into CASRDNGLAGETQYF.

This chain connects TRBV14 to TRBJ2-1; TRBD2 agrees at 10 bases. This CDR3 spans 14 amino acids. The V gene's germline CDR1 is SGHDN and CDR2 FVKESK. V trimming: 8 bases; J trimming: 6 bases; junction bases outside the gene matches: 7. CDR3 residues: CASWKREGVNEQFF. CDR3 coding DNA: TGTGCCAGCTGGAAGCGGGAGGGGGTCAATGAGCAGTTCTTC.

The genes are TRBV11-1 and TRBJ2-7, with 11 bases lining up with TRBD2. Germline assignment: CDR1 SGHAT and CDR2 FQDESV (reference sequence). Trimming at V came to 2 bases and at J to 5 bases, leaving 8 bases not matched to a gene. This CDR3 has 16 residues. CDR3: CASSLRLAGGPHEQYF. The CDR3, as DNA: TGTGCCAGCAGCTTACGGTTAGCGGGAGGGCCACACGAGCAGTACTTC.

This clonotype is labeled as large. This rearrangement joins TRBV27 to TRBJ2-7; a possible D gene is TRBD2 (6 bases). Looked up from germline, CDR1 is MNHEY and CDR2 is SMNVEV (reference sequence). The CDR3 length is 14 residues. Trimming removed 5 bases from V and 3 bases from J, with 14 bases in between. The CDR3 sequence is CASSPGTLLYEQYF. The CDR3 DNA sequence: TGTGCCAGCAGTCCCGGGACTCTTCTCTACGAGCAGTACTTC.

The CDR3 sequence is CASSTQQGIEAFF. The CDR3 nucleotides read TGTGCCAGCAGTACACAACAGGGAATTGAAGCTTTCTTT. The genes are TRBV28 and TRBJ1-1; D possibly corresponds to TRBD1 (6 bases). Germline V CDR1 and CDR2: MDHEN, SYDVKM. The CDR3 runs to 13 residues. Trimming shortened V by 5 bases and J by 7 bases, and 14 bases separated the two germline ends.

The rearrangement links TRBV20-1 to TRBJ2-1; 7 bases line up with TRBD1. This CDR3 is 15 amino acids long. V lost 6 bases to trimming and J lost 0 bases; unmatched junction nucleotides: 8. CDR1 DFQATT and CDR2 SNEGSKA come from the germline V gene (reference sequence). As DNA, the CDR3 is TGCAGTGCCCGACAGGGATCCTTCTCCTACAATGAGCAGTTCTTC. Amino acid sequence: CSARQGSFSYNEQFF.

The J gene is TRBJ1-2, the V gene TRBV19; D remains ambiguous. The CDR3 runs 14 residues. The V gene lost 0 bases and the J gene lost 4 bases, with 9 bases spanning the gap. Germline CDR1 LNHDA, CDR2 SQIVND (reference sequence). This CDR3 reads CASSIERASYGYTF. CDR3 DNA: TGTGCCAGTAGTATAGAACGGGCTTCCTATGGCTACACCTTC. Full variable domain (missing parts from reference TRBV19 and TRBJ1-2): DGGITQSPKYLFRKEGQNVTLSCEQNLNHDAMYWYRQDPGQGLRLIYYSQIVNDFQKGDIAEGYSVSREKKESFPLTVTSAQKNPTAFYLCASSIERASYGYTFGSGTRLTVV.

The chain links TRBV19 to TRBJ2-5, with 7 nucleotides matching TRBD2. The CDR3 sequence is 15 residues long. J gave up 5 bases and V 3 bases, and 9 bases lay outside the gene matches. Germline V gene sequence: CDR1 LNHDA, CDR2 SQIVND (reference sequence). The DNA for the CDR3 is TGTGCCAGTAGTATTCTAGAGGGAGGGCCGGAGACCCAGTACTTC. Translated: CASSILEGGPETQYF. Together with reference TRBV19 and TRBJ2-5, the CDR3 gives the full variable domain: DGGITQSPKYLFRKEGQNVTLSCEQNLNHDAMYWYRQDPGQGLRLIYYSQIVNDFQKGDIAEGYSVSREKKESFPLTVTSAQKNPTAFYLCASSILEGGPETQYFGPGTRLLVL.

The V call is TRBV6-5, the J call TRBJ2-5, with 11 nucleotides matching TRBD1. This CDR3 comprises 14 residues. After removal of 2 bases from V and 4 bases from J, the junction contained 0 bases not matched to a gene. CDR1 MNHEY and CDR2 SVGAGI come from the germline V gene. CDR3 sequence reads: CASSYGTGGETQYF. Written as DNA, the CDR3 is TGTGCCAGCAGTTACGGGACAGGGGGAGAGACCCAGTACTTC.

The chain joins TRBV27 to TRBJ2-7; 7 nucleotides line up with TRBD1. V dropped 10 bases and J dropped 0; count of bases not matched to a gene: 3. This CDR3 has 12 amino acids. The germline gives CDR1 MNHEY, CDR2 SMNVEV (reference sequence). Here the CDR3 DNA reads TGTGCCACTTCAGGGGGCTCCTACGAGCAGTACTTC. Translated, it gives CATSGGSYEQYF.

This clonotype was seen a few times. The chain has TRBV20-1 and TRBJ1-2; D uncertain. The CDR3 spans 14 residues. The germline gives CDR1 DFQATT, CDR2 SNEGSKA (reference sequence). Between the trimmed V and J ends, which lost 7 bases and 6 bases, there was a span of 21 bases. The chain's CDR3 is CSGVNSLMMNGYTF. CDR3 DNA sequence: TGCAGTGGTGTAAACAGCCTAATGATGAATGGCTACACCTTC.

By share, this clonotype counts as large. The CDR3 region is CSASSRHTGELFF. The CDR3 coding sequence is TGCAGTGCTAGTAGCAGACACACCGGGGAGCTGTTTTTT. V usage is TRBV20-1 and J usage is TRBJ2-2; D not resolved. Germline V CDR1 and CDR2: DFQATT, SNEGSKA (reference sequence). The CDR3 runs 13 residues. V was pared by 3 bases and J by 3 bases, with 8 bases between.

In its sample, this clonotype was seen a few times. The chain is built from TRBV7-2 and TRBJ2-7; D may match TRBD1 or TRBD2 (5 bases each). CDR3 length equals 14 residues. Looked up from germline, CDR1 is SGHTA and CDR2 is FQGNSA. Trimming shortened V by 5 bases and J by 2 bases, and 13 bases separated the two germline ends. CDR3 DNA sequence: TGTGCCAGCAGCCCCGGGACGGGGACCTACGAGCAGTACTTC. This gives the protein CASSPGTGTYEQYF.

The V call is TRBV6-2 or TRBV6-3, the J call TRBJ1-1; no definite D call. The CDR3 runs 12 residues. Germline CDR1 and CDR2: MNHEY and SVGEGT. V dropped 8 bases and J dropped 8 bases, with 15 bases sitting between them. The CDR3 nucleotides are TGTGCCAGCTCTACAAGAGGGAGGGAAGCTTTCTTT. It codes for CASSTRGREAFF.

This clonotype occurred a few times. J is TRBJ1-5 and V is TRBV27; D is ambiguous. Germline V gives CDR1 MNHEY, CDR2 SMNVEV (reference sequence). The V end was cut by 3 bases, the J end by 4 bases, with 4 bases between. The CDR3 runs 12 residues. Here the CDR3 DNA reads TGTGCCAGCAGTTTCCTTAATCAGCCCCAGCATTTT. Its translation: CASSFLNQPQHF.

This chain uses TRBV7-2 with TRBJ1-2; D is perhaps TRBD1 (5 bases). CDR3 size: 15 residues. Germline CDR1 is SGHTA and CDR2 is FQGNSA. V lost 1 base and J lost 1, with 10 bases in between. This CDR3 reads CASSLGGTGNYGYTF. For the CDR3, the DNA is TGTGCCAGCAGCTTAGGGGGGACGGGTAACTATGGCTACACCTTC.

V is TRBV10-3 and J is TRBJ1-2, with D maybe TRBD1 (6 bases). This CDR3 region has 14 residues. V gave up 4 bases and J gave up 4 bases, with 13 bases separating them. Per germline, CDR1 ENHRY and CDR2 SYGVKD. The CDR3, as DNA: TGTGCCATCAGTGGGGACACAACCATCTATGGCTACACCTTC. Amino acid sequence: CAISGDTTIYGYTF.

This chain joins TRBV19 and TRBJ2-7; 10 nucleotides match TRBD1. V lost 1 base and J lost 1; bases outside the gene matches: 7. The CDR3 covers 17 residues. Germline V lookup: CDR1 LNHDA, CDR2 SQIVND (reference sequence). The CDR3 DNA reads TGTGCCAGTAGTATAGGGGTCCGGACAGGGGGTTCCTACGAGCAGTACTTC. The encoded protein is CASSIGVRTGGSYEQYF.

The chain joins TRBV6-1 to TRBJ2-6, with 12 bases identical to TRBD2. CDR1 is MNHNS, CDR2 SASEGT, per germline. CDR3 size: 18 residues. The trim removed 6 bases at V and 0 bases at J, leaving 6 bases unmatched. CDR3 coding DNA: TGTGCCAGCAGACAAGGACTAGCGGGACCCTCTGGGGCCAACGTCCTGACTTTC. Amino acids: CASRQGLAGPSGANVLTF.

The gene calls are TRBV10-1 and TRBJ1-5; D is possibly TRBD1 (6 bases). The V end was cut by 6 bases, the J end by 6 bases, with 12 bases between. The CDR3 loop spans 13 amino acids. Germline values: CDR1 WNHNN, CDR2 SYGVQD (reference sequence). The CDR3 DNA reads as TGCGCCAGCAGCTTGGACAGTGCTCAGCCCCAGCATTTT. Translated: CASSLDSAQPQHF.

The V call is TRBV6-1, the J call TRBJ1-1, with 7 positions matching TRBD1. V lost 5 bases and J lost 5; bases outside the gene matches: 11. This CDR3 has 15 amino acids. Germline V lookup: CDR1 MNHNS, CDR2 SASEGT. The CDR3 nucleotides are TGTGCCAGCAGTCCCCGACAGGGCCATGAAACTGAAGCTTTCTTT. It yields the protein CASSPRQGHETEAFF.

The V gene is TRBV19, the J gene TRBJ1-1; 7 bases are shared with TRBD1. V was pared by 5 bases and J by 10 bases, with 16 bases of the junction left unmatched. The CDR3 has 15 residues. CDR1 and CDR2 from the germline V gene are LNHDA and SQIVND (reference sequence). The DNA for the CDR3 is TGTGCCAGTAGTTCACCAGGGGGTTCAAGAATTGGAGCTTTCTTT. It encodes CASSSPGGSRIGAFF.

V gene TRBV28 combines with J gene TRBJ2-1; D may be TRBD2 (6 bases). There are 16 residues in the CDR3. The germline V and J ends were trimmed by 5 bases and 0 bases, with 14 bases remaining between them. Germline-derived CDR1 and CDR2 are MDHEN and SYDVKM. The CDR3 DNA follows: TGTGCCAGCAGTGAGGGGCTAGCGTACTCCTACAATGAGCAGTTCTTC. It translates to CASSEGLAYSYNEQFF.